The 10 T cell receptor beta chains below come from one sample, sequenced in a study of T cell responses to AZD1222 COVID-19 vaccine. Only in-frame clones appear in the TCRdb table, and some are missing; sequencing was by immunoSEQ multiplex PCR. The sample holds over 70,000 clones; about nine tenths are singletons and the top ten take over 4%. Sequencing used peripheral blood, obtained 28 days after the second AZD1222 dose. Receptors originate from an adult who received the AZD1222 COVID-19 vaccine.

The chain has TRBV6-5 and TRBJ1-2; 7 positions match TRBD1. The CDR3 contains 13 residues. CDR1 MNHEY and CDR2 SVGAGI come from the germline V gene. V was clipped by 5 bases and J by 4 bases; unmatched bases: 4. In DNA form, the CDR3 reads TGTGCCAGCAGTACAAGGACAGGCTATGGCTACACCTTC. Protein product: CASSTRTGYGYTF.

This clone has only a few counts. The genes are TRBV30 and TRBJ1-6, with 8 bases identical to TRBD1. CDR3 length: 12 amino acids. Trimming cost V 5 bases and J 10 bases; bases outside gene matches: 4. Germline V lookup: CDR1 GTSNPN, CDR2 SVGIG (reference sequence). The CDR3 protein is CAWQGARSPLHF. CDR3 in DNA: TGTGCCTGGCAGGGGGCCAGATCACCCCTCCACTTT.

The gene calls are TRBV30 and TRBJ1-5; D is unclear. CDR3 size: 14 residues. V gave up 5 bases and J gave up 1 base, with 12 bases separating them. CDR1 and CDR2 from the germline V gene are GTSNPN and SVGIG (reference sequence). As DNA, the CDR3 is TGTGCCTGGCAGGAGGGCGCAAGCAATCAGCCCCAGCATTTT. Translating gives CAWQEGASNQPQHF. The whole variable domain, filled in from reference TRBV30 and TRBJ1-5, reads SQTIHQWPATLVQPVGSPLSLECTVEGTSNPNLYWYRQAAGRGLQLLFYSVGIGQISSEVPQNLSASRPQDRQFILSSKKLLLSDSGFYLCAWQEGASNQPQHFGDGTRLSIL.

This chain connects TRBV29-1 to TRBJ1-1, with D tentatively TRBD1 (5 bases). V lost 4 bases to trimming and J lost 0 bases, with 15 bases between them. The CDR3 totals 15 residues. CDR1 and CDR2 from the germline V gene are SQVTM and ANQGSEA. CDR3: CSVGQGWGMNTEAFF. The CDR3 coding sequence is TGCAGCGTTGGGCAGGGTTGGGGTATGAACACTGAAGCTTTCTTT. Using reference TRBV29-1 and TRBJ1-1 for the parts outside the CDR3, the full variable domain is SAVISQKPSRDICQRGTSLTIQCQVDSQVTMMFWYRQQPGQSLTLIATANQGSEATYESGFVIDKFPISRPNLTFSTLTVSNMSPEDSSIYLCSVGQGWGMNTEAFFGQGTRLTVV.

The count of this clone is one. The chain couples TRBV10-2 to TRBJ2-3, with D maybe TRBD2 (6 bases). Trimming stripped 8 bases from V and 4 bases from J, with 19 bases between. Germline CDR1 WSHSY, CDR2 SAAADI. The CDR3 is made up of 15 amino acids. The CDR3 loop reads CASDSGGISADTQYF. As DNA, the CDR3 is TGCGCCAGCGATTCAGGCGGGATAAGTGCAGATACGCAGTATTTT.

The chain joins TRBV7-9 to TRBJ1-1; no firm D call. The V gene lost 2 bases and the J gene lost 3 bases, with 16 bases spanning the gap. In germline, CDR1 is SEHNR, CDR2 FQNEAQ (reference sequence). The CDR3 spans 16 residues. DNA of the CDR3: TGTGCCAGCAGCTTACGTAGGCAAAAGGGAGACACTGAAGCTTTCTTT. It specifies CASSLRRQKGDTEAFF.

The V and J genes are TRBV19 and TRBJ1-3; D is perhaps TRBD1 (5 bases). Germline assignment: CDR1 LNHDA and CDR2 SQIVND (reference sequence). CDR3 length equals 15 residues. Trimming pared 2 bases from V and 4 bases from J, leaving 12 bases between. The CDR3 DNA reads TGTGCCAGTAGTATAAAGGACAACTGGGGAAACACCATATATTTT. Amino acids: CASSIKDNWGNTIYF.

V and J are TRBV2 and TRBJ2-5; 10 bases align to TRBD1. Losses at the gene ends were 4 bases for V and 3 bases for J; bases not matched to a gene: 5. CDR3 length equals 15 residues. Per germline, CDR1 SNHLY and CDR2 FYNNEI. This CDR3 is CASSVGTGDKETQYF. CDR3 in DNA: TGTGCCAGCAGTGTCGGGACAGGGGACAAAGAGACCCAGTACTTC.

As concerns this clone: The junction shows a germline mismatch at one end, possibly a read error. V gene TRBV9 combines with J gene TRBJ1-4, with TRBD1 matching 11 bases. This CDR3 is built from 14 residues. Germline V gene lookup returns CDR1 SGDLS and CDR2 YYNGEE. The CDR3 protein is CAGSGQGAEGKLFF. The CDR3, as DNA: TGTGCCGGCAGCGGACAGGGGGCCGAGGGGAAACTGTTTTTT. Together with reference TRBV9 and TRBJ1-4, the CDR3 gives the full variable domain: DSGVTQTPKHLITATGQRVTLRCSPRSGDLSVYWYQQSLDQGLQFLIQYYNGEERAKGNILERFSAQQFPDLHSELNLSSLELGDSALYFCAGSGQGAEGKLFFGSGTQLSVL.

V usage is TRBV5-6 and J usage is TRBJ1-1, with TRBD1 as a possible D gene (6 bases). The germline V gene encodes CDR1 SGHDT and CDR2 YYEEEE. The CDR3 contains 16 residues. Trimming pared 1 base from V and 0 bases from J, leaving 13 bases between. This CDR3 is CASSLPGDMMNTEAFF. As DNA, the CDR3 is TGTGCCAGCAGCTTGCCAGGGGACATGATGAACACTGAAGCTTTCTTT.